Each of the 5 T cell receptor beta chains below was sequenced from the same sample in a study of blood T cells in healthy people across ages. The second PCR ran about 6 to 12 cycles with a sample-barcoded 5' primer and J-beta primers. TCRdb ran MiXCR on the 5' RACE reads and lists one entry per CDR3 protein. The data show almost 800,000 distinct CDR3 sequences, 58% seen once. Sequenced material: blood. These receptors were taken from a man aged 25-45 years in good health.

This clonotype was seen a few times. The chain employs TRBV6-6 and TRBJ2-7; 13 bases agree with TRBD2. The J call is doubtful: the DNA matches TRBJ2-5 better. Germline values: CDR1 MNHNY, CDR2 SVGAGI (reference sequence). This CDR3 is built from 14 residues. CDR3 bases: TGTGCCAGCCGAATACTAGCGGGGGGGGAGACCCAGTACTTC. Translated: CASRILAGGETQYF.

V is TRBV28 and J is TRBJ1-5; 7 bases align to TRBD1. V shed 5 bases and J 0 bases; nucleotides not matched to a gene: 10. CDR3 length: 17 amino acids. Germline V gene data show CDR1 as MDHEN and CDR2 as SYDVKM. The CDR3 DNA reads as TGTGCCAGCAGTCTCCCCCGGGACAGTTATAGCAATCAGCCCCAGCATTTT. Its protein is CASSLPRDSYSNQPQHF.

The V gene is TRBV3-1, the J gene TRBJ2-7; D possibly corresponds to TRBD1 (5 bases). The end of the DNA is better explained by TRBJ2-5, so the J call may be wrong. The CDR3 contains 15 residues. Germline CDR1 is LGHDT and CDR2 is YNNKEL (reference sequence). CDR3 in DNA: TGTGCCAGCAGCCAAGATGTTGCCAGGGTCGAGACCCAGTACTTC. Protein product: CASSQDVARVETQYF.

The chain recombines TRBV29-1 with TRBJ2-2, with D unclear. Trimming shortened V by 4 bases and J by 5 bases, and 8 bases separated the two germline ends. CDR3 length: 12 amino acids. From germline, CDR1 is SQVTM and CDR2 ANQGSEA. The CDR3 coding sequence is TGCAGCGTTGGAGATGGAACCGGGGAGCTGTTTTTT. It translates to CSVGDGTGELFF.

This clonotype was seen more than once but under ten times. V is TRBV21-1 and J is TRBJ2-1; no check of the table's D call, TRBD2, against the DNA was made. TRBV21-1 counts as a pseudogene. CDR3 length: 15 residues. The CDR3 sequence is CASSKEGGLYNEQFF. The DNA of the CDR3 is TGTGCCAGCAGCAAAGAAGGAGGACTGTACAATGAGCAGTTCTTC.